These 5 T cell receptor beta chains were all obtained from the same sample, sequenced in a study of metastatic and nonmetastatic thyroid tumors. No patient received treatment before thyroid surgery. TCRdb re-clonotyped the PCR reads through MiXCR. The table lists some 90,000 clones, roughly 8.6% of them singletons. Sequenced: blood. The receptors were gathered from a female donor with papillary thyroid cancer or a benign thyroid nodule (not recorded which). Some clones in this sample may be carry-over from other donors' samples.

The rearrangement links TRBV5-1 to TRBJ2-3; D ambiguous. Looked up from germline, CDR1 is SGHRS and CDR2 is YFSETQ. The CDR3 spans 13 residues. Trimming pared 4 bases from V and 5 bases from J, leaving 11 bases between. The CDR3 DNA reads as TGCGCCAGCAGCCCCGGATGGGGAGATACGCAGTATTTT. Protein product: CASSPGWGDTQYF.

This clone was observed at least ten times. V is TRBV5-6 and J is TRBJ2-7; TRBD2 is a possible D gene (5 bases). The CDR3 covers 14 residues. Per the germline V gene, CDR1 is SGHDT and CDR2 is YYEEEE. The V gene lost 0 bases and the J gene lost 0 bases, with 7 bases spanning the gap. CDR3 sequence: CASSLAGNSYEQYF. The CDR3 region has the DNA TGTGCCAGCAGCTTGGCCGGGAACTCCTACGAGCAGTACTTC.

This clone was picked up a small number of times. The CDR3 is CASSRLDIASPLHF. Here the CDR3 DNA reads TGTGCCAGCAGTCGCCTGGACATTGCCTCACCCCTCCACTTT. The chain links TRBV27 to TRBJ1-6; maybe TRBD1 (5 bases). CDR1 MNHEY and CDR2 SMNVEV come from the germline V gene (reference sequence). V lost 5 bases to trimming and J lost 10 bases, with 15 bases between them. This CDR3 is 14 amino acids long.

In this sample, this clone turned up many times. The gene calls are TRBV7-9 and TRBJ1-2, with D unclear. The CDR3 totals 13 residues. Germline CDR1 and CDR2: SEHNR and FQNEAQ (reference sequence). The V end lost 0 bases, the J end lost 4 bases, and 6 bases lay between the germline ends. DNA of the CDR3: TGTGCCAGCAGCTTAGCGGTAGGCTATGGCTACACCTTC. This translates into CASSLAVGYGYTF.

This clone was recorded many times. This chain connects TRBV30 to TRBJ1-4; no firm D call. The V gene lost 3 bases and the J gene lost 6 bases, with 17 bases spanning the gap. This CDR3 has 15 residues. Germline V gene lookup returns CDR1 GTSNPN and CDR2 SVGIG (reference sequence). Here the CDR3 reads CAWSPRGGYDEKLFF. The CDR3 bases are TGTGCCTGGAGCCCACGTGGAGGGTATGATGAAAAACTGTTTTTT.